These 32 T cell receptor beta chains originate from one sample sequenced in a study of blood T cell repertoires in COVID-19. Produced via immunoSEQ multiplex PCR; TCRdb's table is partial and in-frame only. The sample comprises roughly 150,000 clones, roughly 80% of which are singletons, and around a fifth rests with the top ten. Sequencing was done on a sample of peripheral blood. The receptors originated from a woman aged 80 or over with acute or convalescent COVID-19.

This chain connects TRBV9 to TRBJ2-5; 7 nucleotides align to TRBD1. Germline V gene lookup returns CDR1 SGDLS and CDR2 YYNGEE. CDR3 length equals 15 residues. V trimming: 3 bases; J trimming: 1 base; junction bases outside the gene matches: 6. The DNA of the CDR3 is TGTGCCAGCAGCGCGGACCGGACAGGCCAAGAGACCCAGTACTTC. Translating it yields CASSADRTGQETQYF.

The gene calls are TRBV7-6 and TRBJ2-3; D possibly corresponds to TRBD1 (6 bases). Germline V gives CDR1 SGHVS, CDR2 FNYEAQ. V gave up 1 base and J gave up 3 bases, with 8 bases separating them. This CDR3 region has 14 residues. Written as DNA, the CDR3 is TGTGCCAGCAGCTTAGTGACAGGAACAGATACGCAGTATTTT. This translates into CASSLVTGTDTQYF.

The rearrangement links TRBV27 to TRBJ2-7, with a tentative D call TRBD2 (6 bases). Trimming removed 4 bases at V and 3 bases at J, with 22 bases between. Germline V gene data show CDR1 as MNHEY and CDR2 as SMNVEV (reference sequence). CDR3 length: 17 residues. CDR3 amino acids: CASSSLSIRGGHYEQYF. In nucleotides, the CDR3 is TGTGCCAGCAGTTCACTTTCTATCCGGGGAGGCCACTACGAGCAGTACTTC.

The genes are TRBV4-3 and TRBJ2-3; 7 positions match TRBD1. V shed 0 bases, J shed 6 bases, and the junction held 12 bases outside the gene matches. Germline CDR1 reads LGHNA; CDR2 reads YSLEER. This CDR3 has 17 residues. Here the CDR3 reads CASSQEMVTGVADTQYF. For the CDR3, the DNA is TGCGCCAGCAGCCAAGAAATGGTTACAGGGGTAGCCGATACGCAGTATTTT.

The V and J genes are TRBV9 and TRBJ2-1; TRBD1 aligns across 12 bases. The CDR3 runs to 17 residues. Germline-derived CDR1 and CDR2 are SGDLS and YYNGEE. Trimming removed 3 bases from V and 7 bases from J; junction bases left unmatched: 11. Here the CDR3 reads CASSAKGQGAPANEQFF. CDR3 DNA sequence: TGTGCCAGCAGCGCAAAGGGACAGGGGGCCCCAGCGAATGAGCAGTTCTTC. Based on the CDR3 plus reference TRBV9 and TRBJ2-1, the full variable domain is DSGVTQTPKHLITATGQRVTLRCSPRSGDLSVYWYQQSLDQGLQFLIQYYNGEERAKGNILERFSAQQFPDLHSELNLSSLELGDSALYFCASSAKGQGAPANEQFFGPGTRLTVL.

As DNA, the CDR3 is TGTGCCAGCAGTGCTTTCCTGCCGGGACAGGGGGCTTTCGGGACCCAGTACTTC. It is translated as CASSAFLPGQGAFGTQYF. The chain employs TRBV6-1 and TRBJ2-5, with 12 positions matching TRBD1. Unmatched junction bases numbered 16, after V lost 4 bases and J lost 7 bases. This CDR3 spans 18 amino acids. CDR1 is MNHNS and CDR2 is SASEGT in the germline V gene.

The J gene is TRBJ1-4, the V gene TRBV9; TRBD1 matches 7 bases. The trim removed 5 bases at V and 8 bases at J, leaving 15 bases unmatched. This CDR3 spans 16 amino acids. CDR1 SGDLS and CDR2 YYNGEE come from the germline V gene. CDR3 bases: TGTGCCAGCAGAGTCGGGGCGACAGGGCCGGAAGAAAAACTGTTTTTT. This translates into CASRVGATGPEEKLFF.

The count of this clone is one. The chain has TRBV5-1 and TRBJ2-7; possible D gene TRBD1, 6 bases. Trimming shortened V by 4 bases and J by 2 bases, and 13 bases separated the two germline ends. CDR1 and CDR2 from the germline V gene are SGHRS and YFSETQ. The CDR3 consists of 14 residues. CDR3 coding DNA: TGCGCCAGCAGCCTGGAAAGACAGGCCTACGAGCAGTACTTC. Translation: CASSLERQAYEQYF.

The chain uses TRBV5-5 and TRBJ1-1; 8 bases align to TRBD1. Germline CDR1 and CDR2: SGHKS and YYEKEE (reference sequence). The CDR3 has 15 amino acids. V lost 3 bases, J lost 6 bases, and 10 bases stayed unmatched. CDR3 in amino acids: CASSSWGQGASEAFF. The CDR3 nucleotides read TGTGCCAGCAGCTCATGGGGGCAGGGGGCATCTGAAGCTTTCTTT.

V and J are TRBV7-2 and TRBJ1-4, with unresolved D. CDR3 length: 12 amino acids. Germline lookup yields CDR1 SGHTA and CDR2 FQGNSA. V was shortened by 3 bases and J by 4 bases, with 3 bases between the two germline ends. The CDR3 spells CASSFLNEKLFF. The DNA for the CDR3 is TGTGCCAGCAGCTTCCTTAATGAAAAACTGTTTTTT.

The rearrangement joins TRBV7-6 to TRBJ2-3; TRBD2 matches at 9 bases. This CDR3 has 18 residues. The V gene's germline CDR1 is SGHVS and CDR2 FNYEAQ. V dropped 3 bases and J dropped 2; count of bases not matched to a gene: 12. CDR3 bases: TGTGCCAGCAGCTTCGCTAGCGGGGTATCTAAAACCACAGATACGCAGTATTTT. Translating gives CASSFASGVSKTTDTQYF.

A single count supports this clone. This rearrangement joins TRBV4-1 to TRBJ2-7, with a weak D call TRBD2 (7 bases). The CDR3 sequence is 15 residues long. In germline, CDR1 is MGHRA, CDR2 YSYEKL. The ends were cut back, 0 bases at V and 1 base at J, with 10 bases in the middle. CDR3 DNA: TGCGCCAGCAGCCAAGATGGGGGGGCGTCCTACGAGCAGTACTTC. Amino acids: CASSQDGGASYEQYF.

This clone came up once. The DNA for the CDR3 is TGTGCCAGCAGGCCCCAAGCGGGGGAGGGAGATACGCAGTATTTT. Protein product: CASRPQAGEGDTQYF. J is TRBJ2-3 and V is TRBV3-1 (or the pseudogene TRBV3-2), with 8 bases fitting TRBD2. Looked up from germline, CDR1 is LGHDT and CDR2 is YNNKEL (reference sequence). The V segment lost 6 bases and the J segment 5 bases; nucleotides outside the gene matches: 10. CDR3 length: 15 amino acids.

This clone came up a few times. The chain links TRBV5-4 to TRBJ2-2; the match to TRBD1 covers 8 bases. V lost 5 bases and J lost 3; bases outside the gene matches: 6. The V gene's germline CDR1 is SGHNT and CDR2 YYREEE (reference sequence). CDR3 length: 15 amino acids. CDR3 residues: CASRYGTGYTGELFF. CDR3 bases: TGTGCCAGCAGGTACGGGACAGGATACACCGGGGAGCTGTTTTTT.

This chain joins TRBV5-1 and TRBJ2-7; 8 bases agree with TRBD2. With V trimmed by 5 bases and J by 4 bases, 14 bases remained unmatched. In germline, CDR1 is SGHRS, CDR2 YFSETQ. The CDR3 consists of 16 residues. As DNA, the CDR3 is TGCGCCAGCAGTTTCGGGGGGGCTAGCGGTAATTACGAGCAGTACTTC. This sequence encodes CASSFGGASGNYEQYF.

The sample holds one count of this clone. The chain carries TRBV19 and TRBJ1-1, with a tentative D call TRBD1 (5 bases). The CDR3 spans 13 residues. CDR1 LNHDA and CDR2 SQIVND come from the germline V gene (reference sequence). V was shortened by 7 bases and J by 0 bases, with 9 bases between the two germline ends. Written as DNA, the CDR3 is TGTGCCAGTACCCCGACAGTGAACACTGAAGCTTTCTTT. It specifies CASTPTVNTEAFF.

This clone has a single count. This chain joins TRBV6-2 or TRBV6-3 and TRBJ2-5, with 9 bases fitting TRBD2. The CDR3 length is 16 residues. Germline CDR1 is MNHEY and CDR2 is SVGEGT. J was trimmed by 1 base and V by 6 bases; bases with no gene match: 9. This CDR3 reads CASSPLAGMFQETQYF. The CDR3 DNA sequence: TGTGCCAGCAGCCCGCTAGCGGGGATGTTCCAAGAGACCCAGTACTTC.

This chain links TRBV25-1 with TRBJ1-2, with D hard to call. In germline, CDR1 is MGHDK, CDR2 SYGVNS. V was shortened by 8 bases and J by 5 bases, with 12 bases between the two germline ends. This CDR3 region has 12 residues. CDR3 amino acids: CASFGGLYGYTF. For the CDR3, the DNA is TGTGCCAGCTTTGGTGGGCTGTATGGCTACACCTTC.

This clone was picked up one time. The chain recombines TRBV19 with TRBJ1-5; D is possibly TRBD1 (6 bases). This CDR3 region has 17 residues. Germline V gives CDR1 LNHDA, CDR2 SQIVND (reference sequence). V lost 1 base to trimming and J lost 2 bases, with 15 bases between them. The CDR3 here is CASSIARGALGNQPQHF. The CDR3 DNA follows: TGTGCCAGTAGTATAGCTCGGGGGGCGCTTGGCAATCAGCCCCAGCATTTT. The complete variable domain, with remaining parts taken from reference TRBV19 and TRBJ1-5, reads DGGITQSPKYLFRKEGQNVTLSCEQNLNHDAMYWYRQDPGQGLRLIYYSQIVNDFQKGDIAEGYSVSREKKESFPLTVTSAQKNPTAFYLCASSIARGALGNQPQHFGDGTRLSIL.

DNA of the CDR3: TGTGCCACCAGCAGTACCAGGGGGGAGCGCGTCAATCAGCCCCAGCATTTT. This encodes CATSSTRGERVNQPQHF. The V gene is TRBV15, the J gene TRBJ1-5; 7 nucleotides align to TRBD1. J gave up 3 bases and V 3 bases, and 11 bases lay outside the gene matches. The CDR3 contains 17 residues. Looked up from germline, CDR1 is LNHNV and CDR2 is YYDKDF (reference sequence).

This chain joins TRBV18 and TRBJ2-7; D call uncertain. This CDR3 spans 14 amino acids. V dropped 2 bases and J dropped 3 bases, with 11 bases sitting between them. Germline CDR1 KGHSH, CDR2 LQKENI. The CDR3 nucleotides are TGTGCCAGCTCACCAAGCATTAAACTCTACGAGCAGTACTTC. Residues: CASSPSIKLYEQYF.

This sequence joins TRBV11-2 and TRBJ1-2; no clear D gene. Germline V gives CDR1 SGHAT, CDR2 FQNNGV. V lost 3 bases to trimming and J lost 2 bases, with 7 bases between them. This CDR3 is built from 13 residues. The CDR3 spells CASSFQRNYGYTF. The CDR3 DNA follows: TGTGCCAGCAGCTTTCAGAGGAACTATGGCTACACCTTC.

This CDR3 is CASSGGTSYGYTF. In nucleotides, the CDR3 is TGTGCCAGCAGTGGGGGGACAAGCTATGGCTACACCTTC. J is TRBJ1-2 and V is TRBV2; D may be TRBD1 (6 bases). Trimming removed 4 bases at V and 4 bases at J, with 10 bases between. This CDR3 comprises 13 residues. The germline V gene has CDR1 SNHLY and CDR2 FYNNEI.

The CDR3 reads CASSEAIYGTVDYSNQPQHF. The CDR3 nucleotides read TGTGCCAGCAGTGAAGCAATCTACGGGACAGTGGACTATAGCAATCAGCCCCAGCATTTT. V gene TRBV6-1 combines with J gene TRBJ1-5; TRBD1 agrees at 7 bases. Trimming removed 0 bases from V and 0 bases from J; junction bases left unmatched: 14. Germline CDR1 reads MNHNS; CDR2 reads SASEGT. The CDR3 has 20 amino acids.

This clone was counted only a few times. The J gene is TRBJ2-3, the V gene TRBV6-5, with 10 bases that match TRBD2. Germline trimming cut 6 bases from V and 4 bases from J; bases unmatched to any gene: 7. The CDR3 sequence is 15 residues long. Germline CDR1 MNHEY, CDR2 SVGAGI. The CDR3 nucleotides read TGTGCCAGCAGATTGAGCGGGAGGGCCGCAGATACGCAGTATTTT. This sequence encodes CASRLSGRAADTQYF.

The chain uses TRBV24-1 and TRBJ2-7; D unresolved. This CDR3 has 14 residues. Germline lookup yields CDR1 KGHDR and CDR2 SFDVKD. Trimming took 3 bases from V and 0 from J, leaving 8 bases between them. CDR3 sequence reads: CATSDMRSSYEQYF. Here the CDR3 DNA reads TGTGCCACCAGTGATATGAGGAGCTCCTACGAGCAGTACTTC.

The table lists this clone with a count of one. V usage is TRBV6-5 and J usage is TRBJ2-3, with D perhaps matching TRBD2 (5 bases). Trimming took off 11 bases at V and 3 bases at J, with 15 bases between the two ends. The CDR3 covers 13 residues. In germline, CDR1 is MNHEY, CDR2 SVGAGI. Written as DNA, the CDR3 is TGTGCCTCCAGCAACCGGGGAACAGATACGCAGTATTTT. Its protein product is CASSNRGTDTQYF.

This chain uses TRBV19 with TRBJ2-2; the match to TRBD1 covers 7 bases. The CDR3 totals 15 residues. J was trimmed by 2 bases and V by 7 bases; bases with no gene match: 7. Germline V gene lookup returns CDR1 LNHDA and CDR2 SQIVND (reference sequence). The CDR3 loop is CASTQQGSNTGELFF. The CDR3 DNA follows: TGTGCCAGTACTCAACAGGGGAGTAACACCGGGGAGCTGTTTTTT.

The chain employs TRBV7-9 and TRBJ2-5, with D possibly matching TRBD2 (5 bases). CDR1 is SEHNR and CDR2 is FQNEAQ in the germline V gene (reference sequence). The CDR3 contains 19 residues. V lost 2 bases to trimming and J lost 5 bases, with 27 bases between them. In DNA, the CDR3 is TGTGCCAGCAGCTTACGGGGTGGCAGTCGAACGAGCGTTTTTGAGACCCAGTACTTC. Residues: CASSLRGGSRTSVFETQYF.

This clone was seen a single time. The DNA for the CDR3 is TGCGCCAGCAGCCAAGATCTAGCGGGCCCCCAAGAGACCCAGTACTTC. This codes for CASSQDLAGPQETQYF. The chain links TRBV4-1 to TRBJ2-5; TRBD2 matches 8 bases. Germline CDR1 MGHRA, CDR2 YSYEKL. The CDR3 extends over 16 amino acids. The V gene end was trimmed by 0 bases and the J gene end by 1 base; junction bases not matched to a gene: 4.

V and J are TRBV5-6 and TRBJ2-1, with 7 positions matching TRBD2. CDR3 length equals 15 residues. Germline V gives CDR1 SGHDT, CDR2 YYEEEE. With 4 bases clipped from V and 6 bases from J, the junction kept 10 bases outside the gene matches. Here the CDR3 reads CASSPRGGTGNEQFF. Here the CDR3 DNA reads TGTGCCAGCAGCCCCCGCGGGGGTACCGGCAATGAGCAGTTCTTC.

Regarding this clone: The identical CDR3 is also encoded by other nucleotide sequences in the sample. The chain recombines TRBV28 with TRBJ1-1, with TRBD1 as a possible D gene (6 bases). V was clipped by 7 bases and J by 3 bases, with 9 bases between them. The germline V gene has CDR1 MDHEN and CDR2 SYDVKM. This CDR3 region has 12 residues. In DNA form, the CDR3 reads TGTGCCAGCAAAGGGGGGGACACTGAAGCTTTCTTT. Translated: CASKGGDTEAFF.